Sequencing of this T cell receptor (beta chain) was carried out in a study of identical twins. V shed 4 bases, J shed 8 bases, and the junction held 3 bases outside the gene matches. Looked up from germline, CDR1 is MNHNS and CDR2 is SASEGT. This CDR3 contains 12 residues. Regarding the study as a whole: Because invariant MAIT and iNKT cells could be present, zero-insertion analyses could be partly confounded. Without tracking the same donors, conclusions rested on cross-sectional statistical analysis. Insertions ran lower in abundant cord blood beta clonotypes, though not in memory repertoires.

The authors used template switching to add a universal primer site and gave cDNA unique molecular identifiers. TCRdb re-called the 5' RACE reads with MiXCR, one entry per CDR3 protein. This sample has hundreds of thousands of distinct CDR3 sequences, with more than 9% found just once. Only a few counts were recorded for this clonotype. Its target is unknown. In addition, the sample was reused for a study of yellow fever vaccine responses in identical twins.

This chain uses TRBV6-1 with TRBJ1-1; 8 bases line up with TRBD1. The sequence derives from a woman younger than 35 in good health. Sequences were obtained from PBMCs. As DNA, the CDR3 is TGTGCCAGCAGTGTGGGACAGGCCGAAGCTTTCTTT. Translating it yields CASSVGQAEAFF.